The 19 T cell receptor beta chains below come from one sample, sequenced in a study of vaccination and CD4 T cells after COVID-19. The treatment is: approximately nine-day PBMC culture with coronavirus spike peptide pools or control peptides (ViraFEST assay). Antigens of these TCRs are unknown. The Oncomine TCR Beta short-read assay sequenced DNA from cultured CD4+ T cells. Using its own MiXCR run on the PCR reads, TCRdb lists one record per CDR3 protein. The data contain approximately 12,000 distinct CDR3 sequences, 40% to 50% of them seen just once; the ten biggest clones take up approximately 15%. Sequencing input: CD4+ T cells from blood, cultured in vitro. Receptor source: a human donor who had recovered from COVID-19.

This clonotype came up a few times. This chain uses TRBV20-1 with TRBJ1-2; D is uncertain. The germline V gene has CDR1 DFQATT and CDR2 SNEGSKA (reference sequence). The CDR3 extends over 12 amino acids. Trimming stripped 3 bases from V and 4 bases from J, with 9 bases between. The CDR3 nucleotides are TGCAGTGCTAGCTGGGGAGCCTATGGCTACACCTTC. Its translation: CSASWGAYGYTF.

The chain is built from TRBV9 and TRBJ1-1, with D unclear. From germline, CDR1 is SGDLS and CDR2 YYNGEE. Between the trimmed V and J ends, which lost 3 bases and 5 bases, there was a span of 11 bases. The CDR3 loop spans 13 amino acids. As DNA, the CDR3 is TGTGCCAGCAGCGCACGGCTAGGGACTGAAGCTTTCTTT. Translation gives CASSARLGTEAFF.

The chain joins TRBV12-3 or TRBV12-4 to TRBJ2-3; 8 positions match TRBD2. V was pared by 7 bases and J by 8 bases, with 14 bases of the junction left unmatched. This CDR3 region has 15 residues. CDR3 region: CASNLPGGPQGTQYF. The CDR3 DNA follows: TGTGCCAGCAACCTACCGGGAGGGCCCCAGGGTACGCAGTATTTT.

The chain combines TRBV5-1 with TRBJ1-1; D is possibly TRBD1 (5 bases). Germline loops: CDR1 SGHRS, CDR2 YFSETQ. Trimming shortened V by 1 base and J by 4 bases, and 11 bases separated the two germline ends. The CDR3 covers 14 residues. The CDR3, as DNA: TGCGCCAGCAGCTTGACAGGTGAGGGCACTGAAGCTTTCTTT. Its protein product is CASSLTGEGTEAFF. Filled out from reference TRBV5-1 and TRBJ1-1, the complete variable domain reads KAGVTQTPRYLIKTRGQQVTLSCSPISGHRSVSWYQQTPGQGLQFLFEYFSETQRNKGNFPGRFSGRQFSNSRSEMNVSTLELGDSALYLCASSLTGEGTEAFFGQGTRLTVV.

This clonotype was recorded a few times. The chain recombines TRBV27 with TRBJ1-1; D gene ambiguous. Germline assignment: CDR1 MNHEY and CDR2 SMNVEV (reference sequence). The length of the CDR3 is 12 residues. CDR3 in DNA: TGTGCGACAAGGTCGTTGGGCACTGAAGCTTTCTTT. It yields the protein CATRSLGTEAFF.

This clonotype was observed a few times. The chain joins TRBV27 to TRBJ2-1, with D hard to call. The CDR3 has 11 amino acids. CDR1 and CDR2 (germline): MNHEY, SMNVEV (reference sequence). Trimming cost V 5 bases and J 2 bases, with 1 base left between them. The CDR3 DNA reads TGTGCCAGCAGTACCTACAATGAGCAGTTCTTC. Translating it yields CASSTYNEQFF.

The chain employs TRBV30 and TRBJ2-1, with a possible D match to TRBD1 (5 bases). The CDR3 sequence is 12 residues long. The germline V and J ends were trimmed by 2 bases and 9 bases, with 11 bases remaining between them. Germline V lookup: CDR1 GTSNPN, CDR2 SVGIG (reference sequence). This CDR3 reads CAWSPGFSEQFF. CDR3 DNA: TGTGCCTGGAGTCCAGGGTTCAGTGAGCAGTTCTTC.

This clonotype was seen only a few times. The chain uses TRBV4-2 and TRBJ2-6; no reliable D call. The CDR3 runs to 16 residues. V dropped 0 bases and J dropped 0 bases, with 6 bases sitting between them. The V gene's germline CDR1 is LGHNA and CDR2 YNFKEQ. CDR3 residues: CASSQDGTSGANVLTF. The CDR3 DNA follows: TGTGCCAGCAGCCAAGACGGCACCTCTGGGGCCAACGTCCTGACTTTC.

The chain combines TRBV28 with TRBJ1-5; D is unresolved. V gave up 6 bases and J gave up 0 bases, with 21 bases separating them. Germline V gene sequence: CDR1 MDHEN, CDR2 SYDVKM. The CDR3 spans 18 residues. The CDR3 protein is CASRRRSWPGASNQPQHF. In DNA form, the CDR3 reads TGTGCCAGCAGGCGCCGAAGTTGGCCGGGCGCTAGCAATCAGCCCCAGCATTTT.

This clonotype was found a few times. The chain employs TRBV7-2 and TRBJ1-5, with D possibly being TRBD1 (5 bases). The V gene lost 2 bases and the J gene lost 7 bases, with 18 bases spanning the gap. Germline-derived CDR1 and CDR2 are SGHTA and FQGNSA. The CDR3 runs to 16 residues. CDR3 region: CASSLFAGSGWQPQHF. The DNA of the CDR3 is TGTGCCAGCAGCTTATTCGCAGGGAGTGGATGGCAGCCCCAGCATTTT.

This chain joins TRBV7-2 and TRBJ1-6; unclear D gene. CDR1 is SGHTA, CDR2 FQGNSA, per germline. The V end was cut by 5 bases, the J end by 7 bases, with 12 bases between. The CDR3 contains 14 residues. The CDR3 loop reads CASSQEGDNSPLHF. The CDR3 DNA sequence: TGTGCCAGCAGCCAGGAGGGAGACAATTCACCCCTCCACTTT.

The chain is built from TRBV11-3 and TRBJ1-2; D is unclear. The CDR3 totals 13 residues. Trimming removed 6 bases from V and 2 bases from J, with 10 bases in between. The germline gives CDR1 SGHNT, CDR2 YENEEA. CDR3 region: CASSRGVNYGYTF. The DNA for the CDR3 is TGTGCCAGCAGTCGGGGAGTAAACTATGGCTACACCTTC.

This chain connects TRBV5-4 to TRBJ2-5; 16 nucleotides line up with TRBD2. CDR3 size: 16 residues. Looked up from germline, CDR1 is SGHNT and CDR2 is YYREEE (reference sequence). The V segment lost 4 bases and the J segment 5 bases; nucleotides outside the gene matches: 5. This chain's CDR3 is CASSPGTSGGAETQYF. Written as DNA, the CDR3 is TGTGCCAGCAGCCCCGGGACTAGCGGGGGGGCGGAGACCCAGTACTTC.

This clonotype showed up just a few times. V usage is TRBV6-2 or TRBV6-3 and J usage is TRBJ1-6, with 7 bases that match TRBD1. V was clipped by 6 bases and J by 4 bases; unmatched bases: 3. The CDR3 covers 14 residues. Germline lookup yields CDR1 MNHEY and CDR2 SVGEGT. The CDR3 DNA reads TGTGCCAGCAGCGGGACAGCGTATAATTCACCCCTCCACTTT. It specifies CASSGTAYNSPLHF.

The table lists this clonotype with a few counts. J is TRBJ1-2 and V is TRBV20-1; possible D gene TRBD1, 6 bases. Germline V gives CDR1 DFQATT, CDR2 SNEGSKA (reference sequence). The CDR3 is 12 residues long. V was trimmed by 6 bases and J by 8 bases, leaving 16 bases between them. The CDR3: CSAITGFRGYTF. Written as DNA, the CDR3 is TGCAGTGCCATTACAGGGTTCCGGGGCTACACCTTC.

The chain carries TRBV5-4 and TRBJ2-1; 11 nucleotides line up with TRBD1. Germline assignment: CDR1 SGHNT and CDR2 YYREEE (reference sequence). The CDR3 loop spans 14 amino acids. The J segment lost 9 bases and the V segment lost 1 base, leaving 3 bases of the junction unmatched. CDR3 sequence (DNA): TGTGCCAGCAGCTTGAGGACAGGGGGCGGTGAGCAGTTCTTC. Its protein is CASSLRTGGGEQFF.

The J gene is TRBJ2-5, the V gene TRBV2, with D perhaps matching TRBD2 (6 bases). Germline V gene data show CDR1 as SNHLY and CDR2 as FYNNEI. The CDR3 length is 15 residues. Trimming left V 5 bases short and J 5 bases short, with 18 bases between. The CDR3 sequence is CASSKTRGVGETQYF. The CDR3 nucleotides read TGTGCCAGCAGTAAGACTAGAGGGGTTGGGGAGACCCAGTACTTC.

The chain carries TRBV19 and TRBJ2-2; D possibly corresponds to TRBD2 (6 bases). Germline CDR1 reads LNHDA; CDR2 reads SQIVND (reference sequence). V was cut by 3 bases and J by 5 bases, with 10 bases left in between. The CDR3 is 14 amino acids. This CDR3 reads CASSIRGGTGELFF. DNA for the CDR3: TGTGCCAGTAGTATCCGGGGAGGAACCGGGGAGCTGTTTTTT.

V is TRBV27 and J is TRBJ2-2; no firm D call. The germline V gene has CDR1 MNHEY and CDR2 SMNVEV (reference sequence). The CDR3 length is 12 residues. Trimming stripped 4 bases from V and 4 bases from J, with 4 bases between. The CDR3 loop is CASSYITGELFF. DNA for the CDR3: TGTGCCAGCAGTTATATCACCGGGGAGCTGTTTTTT.